This T cell receptor (beta chain) emerged from a study of CD8 T cells in ankylosing spondylitis. The CDR3 has 14 amino acids. Germline assignment: CDR1 KGHDR and CDR2 SFDVKD. Trimming removed 2 bases at V and 8 bases at J, with 12 bases between. Broader study findings: Within matched ankylosing spondylitis synovial fluid, disease-linked clones were reportedly significantly enriched.

Scientists made TCR beta libraries using quantitative 5'-RACE with molecular barcodes. TCRdb re-called the 5' RACE reads through MiXCR, storing one row per CDR3 protein. The data hold 150,000 or so distinct CDR3 sequences, with roughly 31% observed a single time. A word on this clonotype: The antigen remains undetermined.

The sequence derives from a male donor with ankylosing spondylitis. The specimen sequenced was synovial fluid, either unsorted or a sorted T cell fraction (not recorded which). The chain recombines TRBV24-1 with TRBJ2-1; no reliable D call. This CDR3 is CATSDSRRAHEQFF. CDR3 DNA sequence: TGTGCCACCAGTGATTCCCGACGGGCACATGAGCAGTTCTTC.